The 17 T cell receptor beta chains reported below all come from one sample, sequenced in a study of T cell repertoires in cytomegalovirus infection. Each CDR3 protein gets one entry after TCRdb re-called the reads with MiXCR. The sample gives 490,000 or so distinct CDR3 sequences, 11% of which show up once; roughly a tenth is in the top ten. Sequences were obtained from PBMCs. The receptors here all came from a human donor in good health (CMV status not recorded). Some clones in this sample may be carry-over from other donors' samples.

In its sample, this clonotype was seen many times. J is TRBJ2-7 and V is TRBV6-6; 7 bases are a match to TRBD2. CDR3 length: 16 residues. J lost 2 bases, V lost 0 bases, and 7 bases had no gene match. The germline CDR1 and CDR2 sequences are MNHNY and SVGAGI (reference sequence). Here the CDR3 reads CASSYSLASGTYEQYF. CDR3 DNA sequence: TGTGCCAGCAGTTACTCTTTGGCTAGCGGTACCTACGAGCAGTACTTC.

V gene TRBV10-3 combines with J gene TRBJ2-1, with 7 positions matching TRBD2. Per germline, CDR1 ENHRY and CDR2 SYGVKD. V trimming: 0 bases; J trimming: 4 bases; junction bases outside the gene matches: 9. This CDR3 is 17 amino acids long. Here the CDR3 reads CAISESSAGVSYNEQFF. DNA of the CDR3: TGTGCCATCAGTGAGTCGAGTGCGGGAGTATCTTACAATGAGCAGTTCTTC.

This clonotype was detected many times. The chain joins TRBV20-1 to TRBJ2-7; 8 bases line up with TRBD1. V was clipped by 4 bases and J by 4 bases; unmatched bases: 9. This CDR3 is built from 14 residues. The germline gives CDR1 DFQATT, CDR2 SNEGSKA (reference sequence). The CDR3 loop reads CSAKTGGIQYEQYF. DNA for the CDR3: TGCAGTGCTAAAACAGGGGGTATTCAATACGAGCAGTACTTC.

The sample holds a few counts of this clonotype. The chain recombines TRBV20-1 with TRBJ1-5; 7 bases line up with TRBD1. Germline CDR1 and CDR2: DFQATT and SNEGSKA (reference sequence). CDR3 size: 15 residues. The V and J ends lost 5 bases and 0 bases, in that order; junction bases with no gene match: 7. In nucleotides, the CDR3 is TGCAGTGCTCGCCAGGGACAGTATAGCAATCAGCCCCAGCATTTT. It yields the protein CSARQGQYSNQPQHF.

In DNA form, the CDR3 reads TGTGCCAGCAGCAAAAGTGGGGGCGCCGACTATGGCTACACCTTC. Translating gives CASSKSGGADYGYTF. This chain joins TRBV7-2 and TRBJ1-2; perhaps TRBD1 as D (6 bases). From germline, CDR1 is SGHTA and CDR2 FQGNSA. V was clipped by 5 bases and J by 3 bases, with 16 bases between them. The CDR3 totals 15 residues.

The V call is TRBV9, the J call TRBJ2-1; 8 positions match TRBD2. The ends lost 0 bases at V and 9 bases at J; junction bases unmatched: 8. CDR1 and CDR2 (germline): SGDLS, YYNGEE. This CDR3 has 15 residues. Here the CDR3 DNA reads TGTGCCAGCAGCGTAGCCCTAGCGGGCAGTCGTGAGCAGTTCTTC. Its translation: CASSVALAGSREQFF.

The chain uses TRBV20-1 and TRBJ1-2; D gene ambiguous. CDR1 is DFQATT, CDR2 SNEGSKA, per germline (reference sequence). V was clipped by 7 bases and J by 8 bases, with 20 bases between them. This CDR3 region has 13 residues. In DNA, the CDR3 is TGCAGTGTCAGAAGCGGTCCTCGGGTGGGCTACACCTTC. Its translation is CSVRSGPRVGYTF.

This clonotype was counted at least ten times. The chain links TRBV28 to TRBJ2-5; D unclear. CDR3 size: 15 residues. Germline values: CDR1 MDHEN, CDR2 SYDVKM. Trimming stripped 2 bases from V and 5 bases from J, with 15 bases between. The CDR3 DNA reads TGTGCCAGCAGTTTAAGCGATCTAGGGCATGAGACCCAGTACTTC. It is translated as CASSLSDLGHETQYF. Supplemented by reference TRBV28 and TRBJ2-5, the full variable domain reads DVKVTQSSRYLVKRTGEKVFLECVQDMDHENMFWYRQDPGLGLRLIYFSYDVKMKEKGDIPEGYSVSREKKERFSLILESASTNQTSMYLCASSLSDLGHETQYFGPGTRLLVL.

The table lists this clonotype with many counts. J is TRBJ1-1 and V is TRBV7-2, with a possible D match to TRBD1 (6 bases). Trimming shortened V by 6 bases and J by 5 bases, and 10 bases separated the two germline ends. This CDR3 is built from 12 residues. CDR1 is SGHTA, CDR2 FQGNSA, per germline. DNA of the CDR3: TGTGCCAGCAGTTACAGGGAAACTGAAGCTTTCTTT. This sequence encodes CASSYRETEAFF. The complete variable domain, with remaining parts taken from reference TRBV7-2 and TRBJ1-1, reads GAGVSQSPSNKVTEKGKDVELRCDPISGHTALYWYRQSLGQGLEFLIYFQGNSAPDKSGLPSDRFSAERTGGSVSTLTIQRTQQEDSAVYLCASSYRETEAFFGQGTRLTVV.

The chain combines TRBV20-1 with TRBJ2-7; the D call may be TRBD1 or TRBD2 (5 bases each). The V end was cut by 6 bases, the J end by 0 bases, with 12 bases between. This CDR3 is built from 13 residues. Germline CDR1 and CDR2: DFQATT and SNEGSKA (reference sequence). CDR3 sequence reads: CSASGPLSYEQYF. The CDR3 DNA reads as TGCAGTGCATCGGGGCCACTCTCCTACGAGCAGTACTTC.

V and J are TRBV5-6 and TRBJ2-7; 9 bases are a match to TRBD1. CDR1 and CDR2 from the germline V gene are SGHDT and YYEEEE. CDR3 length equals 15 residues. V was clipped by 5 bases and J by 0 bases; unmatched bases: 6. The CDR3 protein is CASRETGGGSYEQYF. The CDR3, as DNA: TGTGCCAGCAGGGAGACAGGGGGGGGCTCCTACGAGCAGTACTTC.

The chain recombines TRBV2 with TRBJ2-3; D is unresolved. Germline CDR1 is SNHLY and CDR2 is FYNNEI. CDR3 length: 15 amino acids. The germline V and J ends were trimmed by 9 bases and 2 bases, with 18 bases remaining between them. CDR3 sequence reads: CASVIDPFFTDTQYF. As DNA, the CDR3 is TGTGCCAGTGTGATCGATCCGTTCTTCACAGATACGCAGTATTTT.

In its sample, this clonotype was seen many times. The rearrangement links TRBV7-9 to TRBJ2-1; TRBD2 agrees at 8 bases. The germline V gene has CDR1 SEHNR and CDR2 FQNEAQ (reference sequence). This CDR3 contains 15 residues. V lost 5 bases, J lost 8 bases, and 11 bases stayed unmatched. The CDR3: CASSLPSGSRDEQFF. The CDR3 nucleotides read TGTGCCAGCAGCCTACCAAGCGGGAGTAGGGATGAGCAGTTCTTC.

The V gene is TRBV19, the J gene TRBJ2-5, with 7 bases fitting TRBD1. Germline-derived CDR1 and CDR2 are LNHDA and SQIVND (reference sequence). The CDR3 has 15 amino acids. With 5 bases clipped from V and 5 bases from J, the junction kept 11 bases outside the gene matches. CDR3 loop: CASSGGQVGWETQYF. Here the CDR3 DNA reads TGTGCCAGTAGTGGCGGACAGGTGGGCTGGGAGACCCAGTACTTC.

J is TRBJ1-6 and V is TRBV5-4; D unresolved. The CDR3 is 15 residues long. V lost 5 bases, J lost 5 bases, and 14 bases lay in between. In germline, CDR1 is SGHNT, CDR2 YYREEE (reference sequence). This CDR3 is CASRGWTEDNSPLHF. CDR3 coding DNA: TGTGCCAGCAGGGGTTGGACGGAAGATAATTCACCCCTCCACTTT.

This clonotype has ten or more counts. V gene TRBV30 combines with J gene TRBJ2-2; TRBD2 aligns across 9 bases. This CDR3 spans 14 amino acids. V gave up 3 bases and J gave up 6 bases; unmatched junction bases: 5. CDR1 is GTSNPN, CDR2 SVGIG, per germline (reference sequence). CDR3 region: CAWSLGGGAGELFF. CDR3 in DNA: TGTGCCTGGAGCCTAGGCGGGGGGGCCGGGGAGCTGTTTTTT.

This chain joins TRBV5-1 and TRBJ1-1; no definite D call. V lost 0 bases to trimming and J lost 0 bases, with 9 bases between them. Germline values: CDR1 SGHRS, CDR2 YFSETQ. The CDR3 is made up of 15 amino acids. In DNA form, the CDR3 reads TGCGCCAGCAGCTTGGCGATGGATATGAACACTGAAGCTTTCTTT. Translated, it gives CASSLAMDMNTEAFF.